These 19 T cell receptor beta chains originate from one sample sequenced in a study of T-cell reconstitution after alpha-beta-depleted transplantation in children. For TCRbeta, the library was prepared with unique molecular identifiers. TCRdb reprocessed the PCR reads with MiXCR, giving one entry per CDR3 protein. The repertoire consists of 250,000 to 400,000 distinct CDR3 sequences, with around 25% occurring once and the leading ten covering approximately 11%. Here the sequenced sample was PBMCs, mostly from graft donor cells, taken 180 days after TCRalphabeta/CD19-depleted stem cell transplant. Receptor source: a male patient between 10 and 17 years old who had a stem cell transplant for acute lymphoblastic leukemia, so the T cells may come from the graft donor.

This clonotype was picked up a small number of times. The rearrangement links TRBV25-1 to TRBJ1-1, with unresolved D. CDR1 and CDR2 (germline): MGHDK, SYGVNS. V was pared by 3 bases and J by 7 bases, with 6 bases between. This CDR3 comprises 11 residues. CDR3 sequence: CASSDEIEAFF. Here the CDR3 DNA reads TGTGCCAGCAGTGATGAGATTGAAGCTTTCTTT.

This rearrangement joins TRBV5-6 to TRBJ2-5; no firm D call. V lost 3 bases and J 9 bases, leaving 12 bases between the germline ends. The CDR3 has 12 amino acids. Germline V lookup: CDR1 SGHDT, CDR2 YYEEEE. CDR3 sequence reads: CASSSKWMAQYF. In DNA, the CDR3 is TGTGCCAGCAGCTCTAAATGGATGGCCCAGTACTTC. The variable domain in full, completed from reference TRBV5-6 and TRBJ2-5, reads DAGVTQSPTHLIKTRGQQVTLRCSPKSGHDTVSWYQQALGQGPQFIFQYYEEEERQRGNFPDRFSGHQFPNYSSELNVNALLLGDSALYLCASSSKWMAQYFGPGTRLLVL.

This clonotype was seen a few times. The chain recombines TRBV29-1 with TRBJ2-7; no reliable D call. Germline lookup yields CDR1 SQVTM and CDR2 ANQGSEA. This CDR3 has 11 residues. V was trimmed by 3 bases and J by 3 bases, leaving 6 bases between them. This chain's CDR3 is CSVEGNYEQYF. The DNA of the CDR3 is TGCAGCGTTGAGGGCAACTACGAGCAGTACTTC.

This clonotype appeared a few times. The rearrangement joins TRBV20-1 to TRBJ2-7; D may be TRBD1 or TRBD2 (7 bases each). The CDR3 extends over 13 amino acids. Per germline, CDR1 DFQATT and CDR2 SNEGSKA (reference sequence). Trimming pared 5 bases from V and 1 base from J, leaving 12 bases between. The CDR3 is CSAAQGGSYEQYF. In DNA form, the CDR3 reads TGCAGTGCTGCCCAGGGGGGGTCCTACGAGCAGTACTTC.

This clonotype was counted only a few times. The chain couples TRBV7-9 to TRBJ2-1; 8 bases are a match to TRBD1. CDR3 length equals 16 residues. The ends lost 5 bases at V and 7 bases at J; junction bases unmatched: 13. CDR1 and CDR2 from the germline V gene are SEHNR and FQNEAQ (reference sequence). CDR3 bases: TGTGCCAGCAGCCAACTCTATGGACAGGGCGGGAATGAGCAGTTCTTC. Its translation: CASSQLYGQGGNEQFF. The full variable domain, its missing parts supplied by reference TRBV7-9 and TRBJ2-1, is DTGVSQNPRHKITKRGQNVTFRCDPISEHNRLYWYRQTLGQGPEFLTYFQNEAQLEKSRLLSDRFSAERPKGSFSTLEIQRTEQGDSAMYLCASSQLYGQGGNEQFFGPGTRLTVL.

The chain joins TRBV7-3 to TRBJ2-3, with unresolved D. Trimming left V 5 bases short and J 7 bases short, with 13 bases between. Germline V CDR1 and CDR2: SGHTA, FQGTGA. This CDR3 region has 13 residues. CDR3 amino acids: CASSEGSVNTQYF. CDR3 nucleotide sequence: TGTGCCAGCAGCGAAGGAAGCGTGAATACGCAGTATTTT.

DNA for the CDR3: TGCAGCGTTGGAGCGATGAGCTCCTACAATGAGCAGTTCTTC. Translation: CSVGAMSSYNEQFF. V and J are TRBV29-1 and TRBJ2-1; D is ambiguous. V lost 4 bases, J lost 0 bases, and 10 bases lay in between. Germline CDR1 reads SQVTM; CDR2 reads ANQGSEA. This CDR3 has 14 amino acids.

The chain uses TRBV27 and TRBJ2-5; D unresolved. Trimming removed 4 bases from V and 9 bases from J, with 9 bases in between. Germline CDR1 reads MNHEY; CDR2 reads SMNVEV (reference sequence). This CDR3 is built from 11 residues. The CDR3 region has the DNA TGTGCCAGCAGTTGGGTCCAGGCCCAGTACTTC. Residues: CASSWVQAQYF.

The V and J genes are TRBV20-1 and TRBJ2-2; D is uncertain. CDR3 size: 13 residues. V lost 5 bases to trimming and J lost 1 base, with 8 bases between them. Germline V gene lookup returns CDR1 DFQATT and CDR2 SNEGSKA (reference sequence). The CDR3 DNA sequence: TGCAGTGCTCACCCGGAGAACACCGGGGAGCTGTTTTTT. Protein sequence: CSAHPENTGELFF.

Points on this clonotype: The germline gene is not matched at one end of the junction; a read error may be the cause. The rearrangement joins TRBV3-1 to TRBJ2-7; 10 positions match TRBD1. CDR3 length equals 15 residues. The germline gives CDR1 LGHDT, CDR2 YNNKEL (reference sequence). The CDR3: CACSQGTGAIYEQYF. The CDR3, as DNA: TGTGCCTGCAGCCAAGGGACAGGGGCCATCTACGAGCAGTACTTC.

CDR3 sequence reads: CSAPTPGLAGAVVGDTQYF. CDR3 in DNA: TGCAGTGCCCCAACGCCGGGACTAGCGGGAGCTGTTGTTGGAGATACGCAGTATTTT. The rearrangement joins TRBV20-1 to TRBJ2-3, with 14 bases lining up with TRBD2. V lost 6 bases to trimming and J lost 5 bases; unmatched junction nucleotides: 19. In germline, CDR1 is DFQATT, CDR2 SNEGSKA (reference sequence). The CDR3 length is 19 residues.

The chain has TRBV13 and TRBJ2-7; D is uncertain. Trimming took off 7 bases at V and 6 bases at J, with 13 bases between the two ends. The germline CDR1 and CDR2 sequences are PRHDT and FYEKMQ (reference sequence). There are 12 residues in the CDR3. In nucleotides, the CDR3 is TGTGCCAGCACTCAAAGGTTTGGCGAGCAGTACTTC. This codes for CASTQRFGEQYF.

The sample holds a few counts of this clonotype. V is TRBV4-1 and J is TRBJ2-3; D gene ambiguous. Germline lookup yields CDR1 MGHRA and CDR2 YSYEKL. CDR3 length: 15 residues. Trimming took off 2 bases at V and 3 bases at J, with 12 bases between the two ends. The CDR3 reads CASSQLAAQTDTQYF. CDR3 bases: TGCGCCAGCAGCCAACTGGCGGCCCAGACAGATACGCAGTATTTT.

This clonotype was counted only a few times. This rearrangement joins TRBV7-8 to TRBJ2-1; a possible D gene is TRBD2 (5 bases). The CDR3 is 14 amino acids. V was trimmed by 0 bases and J by 11 bases, leaving 14 bases between them. Germline-derived CDR1 and CDR2 are SGHVS and FQNEAQ. For the CDR3, the DNA is TGTGCCAGCAGCTTAGCGGGAGAAGGAGCAAAGCAGTTCTTC. This sequence encodes CASSLAGEGAKQFF. The full variable domain, its missing parts supplied by reference TRBV7-8 and TRBJ2-1, is GAGVSQSPRYKVAKRGQDVALRCDPISGHVSLFWYQQALGQGPEFLTYFQNEAQLDKSGLPSDRFFAERPEGSVSTLKIQRTQQEDSAVYLCASSLAGEGAKQFFGPGTRLTVL.

This clonotype appeared a few times. This sequence joins TRBV10-1 and TRBJ2-5; 10 bases align to TRBD1. CDR1 is WNHNN and CDR2 is SYGVQD in the germline V gene (reference sequence). The CDR3 has 16 residues. V dropped 3 bases and J dropped 3; count of bases not matched to a gene: 7. CDR3 in DNA: TGCGCCAGCAGTGACGTTCCGGGGACAGGGGAAGAGACCCAGTACTTC. This sequence encodes CASSDVPGTGEETQYF.

The chain joins TRBV2 to TRBJ2-5, with 7 bases identical to TRBD2. Per germline, CDR1 SNHLY and CDR2 FYNNEI. V trimming: 3 bases; J trimming: 1 base; junction bases outside the gene matches: 5. CDR3 length equals 15 residues. The CDR3 loop is CASSDWRGIQETQYF. CDR3 bases: TGTGCCAGCAGTGATTGGCGGGGGATCCAAGAGACCCAGTACTTC. Based on the CDR3 plus reference TRBV2 and TRBJ2-5, the full variable domain is EPEVTQTPSHQVTQMGQEVILRCVPISNHLYFYWYRQILGQKVEFLVSFYNNEISEKSEIFDDQFSVERPDGSNFTLKIRSTKLEDSAMYFCASSDWRGIQETQYFGPGTRLLVL.

The gene calls are TRBV9 and TRBJ2-2, with a weak D call TRBD2 (5 bases). Germline values: CDR1 SGDLS, CDR2 YYNGEE. The CDR3 loop spans 13 amino acids. Trimming took off 0 bases at V and 6 bases at J, with 6 bases between the two ends. The CDR3 DNA reads as TGTGCCAGCAGCGTAGGAGGGTCCGGGGAGCTGTTTTTT. Its translation: CASSVGGSGELFF.

The sample holds a few counts of this clonotype. V usage is TRBV12-3 or TRBV12-4 and J usage is TRBJ1-4; D gene uncertain. The ends were cut back, 3 bases at V and 12 bases at J, with 8 bases in the middle. This CDR3 has 11 amino acids. This CDR3 reads CASSFRKELFF. The CDR3 DNA follows: TGTGCCAGCAGTTTCCGGAAAGAACTGTTTTTT.

This clonotype appeared many times. The J gene is TRBJ2-1, the V gene TRBV5-1; D remains ambiguous. CDR3 length: 14 amino acids. The V gene's germline CDR1 is SGHRS and CDR2 YFSETQ. The germline V and J ends were trimmed by 4 bases and 6 bases, with 14 bases remaining between them. The CDR3 sequence is CASSLVETGNEQFF. The CDR3 DNA sequence: TGCGCCAGCAGCCTCGTTGAGACCGGCAATGAGCAGTTCTTC. Full variable domain (outside the CDR3, taken from reference TRBV5-1 and TRBJ2-1): KAGVTQTPRYLIKTRGQQVTLSCSPISGHRSVSWYQQTPGQGLQFLFEYFSETQRNKGNFPGRFSGRQFSNSRSEMNVSTLELGDSALYLCASSLVETGNEQFFGPGTRLTVL.